This TCR beta chain derives from a study of T cells in Graves' hyperthyroidism and ophthalmopathy. The TCR beta CDR3 regions underwent amplification using RNA transcripts as the source. An initial round of RT-PCR targeting the TCR CDR3 relied on the HTBI primer set. TCRdb processed the multiplex PCR reads anew with MiXCR; each CDR3 protein has one entry. Among a few hundred thousand distinct CDR3 sequences, less than 25% were seen once, and the ten largest hold about 25%. Germline V gene lookup returns CDR1 MGHRA and CDR2 YSYEKL. This CDR3 spans 17 amino acids. V lost 1 base and J lost 7, with 20 bases in between.

This chain joins TRBV4-1 and TRBJ1-5, with D possibly being TRBD1 (6 bases). This sequence was found in a man between 18 and 35 years old with Graves' hyperthyroidism. The sample taken for sequencing was blood. The CDR3 protein is CASSQVPGGQGGQPQHF. In DNA, the CDR3 is TGCGCCAGCAGCCAAGTCCCGGGGGGCCAGGGCGGCCAGCCCCAGCATTTT.